These T cell receptor beta chains were read from a single sample in a study of Graves' ophthalmopathy and Graves' hyperthyroidism. TCRdb fed the multiplex PCR reads into MiXCR, producing one record per CDR3 protein. The sample consists of almost 400,000 distinct CDR3 sequences, around 16% of them appearing once. Source material: peripheral blood. These receptors were taken from a young woman with Graves' ophthalmopathy. Both conserved end residues are part of each CDR3. The D gene is left open where the match is weak. Only part of the rows carry a size: once, few, many, or a class if the clone is expanded.

V gene	J gene	clone size	D gene	CDR3 protein	CDR3 DNA
TRBV2	TRBJ2-2	.	TRBD2	CASTPTSGGRGELFF	TGTGCCAGCACTCCGACTAGCGGGGGACGCGGGGAGCTGTTTTTT
TRBV9	TRBJ2-7	many	TRBD1	CASSDRGTGGNEQYF	TGTGCCAGCAGCGATAGAGGGACAGGGGGCAACGAGCAGTACTTC
TRBV6-1	TRBJ1-2	.	.	CASSEATTQAINYGYTF	TGTGCCAGCAGTGAAGCGACGACCCAAGCAATCAACTATGGCTACACCTTC
TRBV19	TRBJ2-7	many	.	CASTYLFSYEQYF	TGTGCCAGTACCTATCTTTTTTCCTACGAGCAGTACTTC
TRBV19	TRBJ2-4	many	.	CASSILAKNIQYF	TGTGCCAGTAGTATTCTAGCCAAAAACATTCAGTACTTC
TRBV7-2	TRBJ2-7	many	TRBD1	CASSYRTGSYEQYF	TGTGCCAGCAGCTACCGGACAGGTTCCTACGAGCAGTACTTC
TRBV18	TRBJ2-5	many	.	CASSLQTETQYF	TGTGCCAGCTCCCTCCAGACAGAGACCCAGTACTTC
TRBV13	TRBJ1-3	many	.	CASGPAGSSNTIYF	TGTGCCAGCGGTCCTGCGGGTTCTTCGAACACCATATATTTT
TRBV4-1	TRBJ2-7	many	.	CASSRDWAYEQYF	TGCGCCAGCAGCCGTGACTGGGCCTACGAGCAGTACTTC
TRBV6-5	TRBJ2-7	.	.	CASSYRERKGEQYF	TGTGCCAGCAGTTACAGGGAACGTAAGGGCGAGCAGTACTTC
TRBV28	TRBJ2-7	.	TRBD1	CASRQDRVDHEQYF	TGTGCCAGCAGGCAGGACAGGGTGGACCACGAGCAGTACTTC
TRBV7-9	TRBJ2-5	many	.	CASSLLGDFQETQYF	TGTGCCAGCAGCTTATTGGGGGACTTTCAAGAGACCCAGTACTTC
TRBV12-3/TRBV12-4	TRBJ1-1	.	TRBD1	CASSPQGAKRMNTEAFF	TGTGCCAGCAGTCCCCAGGGGGCCAAGAGGATGAACACTGAAGCTTTCTTT
TRBV25-1	TRBJ2-7	many	.	CATAQGRGGYEQYF	TGTGCCACGGCGCAGGGACGAGGGGGGTACGAGCAGTACTTC
TRBV11-2	TRBJ2-5	.	TRBD1	CASSSTGTGGTLETQYF	TGTGCCAGCAGTTCAACCGGGACAGGGGGAACCCTAGAGACCCAGTACTTC
TRBV7-9	TRBJ1-1	many	.	CASSLGGSSGEAFF	TGTGCCAGCAGCTTAGGGGGGTCCTCGGGTGAAGCTTTCTTT
TRBV12-3/TRBV12-4	TRBJ1-5	many	TRBD1	CASSSAGGIRNQPQHF	TGTGCCAGCAGCTCGGCAGGGGGAATACGCAATCAGCCCCAGCATTTT
TRBV12-3/TRBV12-4	TRBJ1-5	many	.	CASSLTRPLNQPQHF	TGTGCCAGCAGTCTAACACGGCCTCTGAATCAGCCCCAGCATTTT
TRBV19	TRBJ2-5	many	TRBD1	CASSTNPGQGKETQYF	TGTGCCAGTAGTACGAATCCGGGACAGGGAAAAGAGACCCAGTACTTC
TRBV5-1	TRBJ1-6	many	TRBD1	CASSWGDRVPSSPLHF	TGCGCCAGCAGCTGGGGGGACAGGGTGCCCAGTTCACCCCTCCACTTT
TRBV30	TRBJ2-5	few	.	CAWIGSPRETQYF	TGTGCCTGGATCGGGTCACCCAGGGAGACCCAGTACTTC
TRBV20-1	TRBJ1-5	many	.	CSAGGGAGGNQPQHF	TGCAGTGCTGGGGGGGGGGCAGGAGGAAATCAGCCCCAGCATTTT
TRBV5-6	TRBJ2-7	many	.	CASSSWATSGSYEQYF	TGTGCCAGCAGCTCCTGGGCCACTAGTGGCTCCTACGAGCAGTACTTC
TRBV29-1	TRBJ1-1	.	.	CSVRHSMNTEAFF	TGCAGCGTTCGTCACAGCATGAACACTGAAGCTTTCTTT
TRBV6-1	TRBJ1-3	.	.	CASKTGSGNTIYF	TGTGCCAGCAAAACAGGCTCTGGAAACACCATATATTTT
TRBV3-1	TRBJ1-3	many	.	CASSQGLSGNTIYF	TGTGCCAGCAGCCAGGGTCTGTCTGGAAACACCATATATTTT
TRBV6-5	TRBJ2-5	many	TRBD2	CASSYRLGGSQETQYF	TGTGCCAGCAGTTATCGGTTGGGGGGGTCCCAAGAGACCCAGTACTTC
TRBV5-1	TRBJ2-2	many	TRBD2	CASSLDGGSAWANTGELFF	TGCGCCAGCAGCTTGGACGGGGGGTCGGCTTGGGCGAACACCGGGGAGCTGTTTTTT
TRBV15	TRBJ1-2	many	.	CATSTLSPGTYGYTF	TGTGCCACCAGCACTCTCTCCCCCGGGACGTATGGCTACACCTTC
TRBV7-3	TRBJ2-3	many	TRBD2	CASSKTSGRSDTQYF	TGTGCCAGCAGCAAGACTAGCGGGAGATCAGATACGCAGTATTTT
TRBV11-1	TRBJ2-2	many	TRBD1	CASSPRQGLSNTGELFF	TGTGCCAGCAGCCCCCGACAGGGCTTGTCGAACACCGGGGAGCTGTTTTTT
TRBV6-1	TRBJ1-6	many	.	CASSDWSSYNSPLHF	TGTGCCAGCAGTGATTGGAGCTCCTATAATTCACCCCTCCACTTT
TRBV20-1	TRBJ2-7	many	.	CSATRVVGYEQYF	TGCAGTGCTACCCGGGTAGTAGGCTACGAGCAGTACTTC
TRBV7-4	TRBJ2-2	few	TRBD2	CASSLAPPGTSGRASYNGELFF	TGTGCCAGCAGCTTAGCCCCTCCCGGGACTAGCGGGAGGGCCTCTTATAACGGGGAGCTGTTTTTT
TRBV6-5	TRBJ2-7	many	TRBD2	CASSYSLLAGGDWYF	TGTGCCAGCAGTTACTCGTTACTAGCGGGGGGGGATTGGTACTTC
TRBV11-1	TRBJ2-4	.	.	CASSFSTQNIQYF	TGTGCCAGCAGTTTCTCGACACAAAACATTCAGTACTTC
TRBV6-2/TRBV6-3	TRBJ2-5	many	.	CASSSASGGETQYF	TGTGCCAGCAGTTCCGCGAGTGGAGGGGAGACCCAGTACTTC
TRBV5-1	TRBJ2-7	many	TRBD2	CASSLAVRERDYEQYF	TGCGCCAGCAGCTTGGCGGTTCGGGAGCGGGACTACGAGCAGTACTTC
TRBV11-2	TRBJ2-3	.	.	CASSVDPSSTDTQYF	TGTGCCAGCAGCGTAGACCCCTCCAGCACAGATACGCAGTATTTT
TRBV2	TRBJ2-2	many	.	CASIILDTGELFF	TGTGCCAGCATTATCCTGGATACCGGGGAGCTGTTTTTT
TRBV6-2/TRBV6-3	TRBJ2-7	many	TRBD2	CASSKGTSGGAYYEQYF	TGTGCCAGCAGTAAAGGGACTAGCGGGGGGGCCTACTACGAGCAGTACTTC
TRBV6-1	TRBJ1-3	many	.	CASSERLPSGNTIYF	TGTGCCAGCAGTGAAAGGCTCCCCTCTGGAAACACCATATATTTT
TRBV6-1	TRBJ1-5	few	.	CASRRASGEGNQPQHF	TGTGCCAGCAGACGGGCTTCAGGGGAGGGCAATCAGCCCCAGCATTTT
TRBV9	TRBJ2-2	many	.	CASSVDRRTHVSGELFF	TGTGCCAGCAGCGTAGATAGGAGGACCCATGTTTCCGGGGAGCTGTTTTTT
TRBV6-2/TRBV6-3	TRBJ2-7	.	.	CASSRTDLTYEQYF	TGTGCCAGCAGTCGGACAGATCTGACCTACGAGCAGTACTTC
TRBV6-1	TRBJ1-2	.	TRBD1	CASSDAPGGIGGYTF	TGTGCCAGCAGTGACGCCCCAGGGGGCATCGGTGGCTACACCTTC
TRBV6-1	TRBJ2-7	many	.	CASSDPRGSYEQYF	TGTGCCAGCAGTGACCCTCGGGGGTCCTACGAGCAGTACTTC
TRBV6-1	TRBJ2-5	.	.	CASSDRTPQETQYF	TGTGCCAGCAGTGACAGGACTCCCCAAGAGACCCAGTACTTC
TRBV10-3	TRBJ2-5	.	TRBD1	CASSFIGQGAETQYF	TGTGCCAGCAGTTTCATCGGACAGGGGGCAGAGACCCAGTACTTC
TRBV6-4	TRBJ1-1	many	.	CAIHTEAFF	TGTGCCATCCACACTGAAGCTTTCTTT
TRBV6-2/TRBV6-3	TRBJ1-1	many	.	CASSYSGGAWDTEAFF	TGTGCCAGCAGTTACTCGGGGGGGGCCTGGGACACTGAAGCTTTCTTT
TRBV20-1	TRBJ2-7	many	TRBD1	CSAPRTGKNEQYF	TGCAGTGCTCCACGGACAGGGAAGAACGAGCAGTACTTC
TRBV13	TRBJ2-3	many	TRBD2	CASRLPVGTSGGNSTDTQYF	TGTGCCAGCCGCCTTCCGGTCGGGACTAGCGGGGGGAATAGCACAGATACGCAGTATTTT
TRBV6-5	TRBJ2-7	many	TRBD2	CASLLSGGHYEQYF	TGTGCCAGCCTCCTGAGCGGGGGGCACTACGAGCAGTACTTC
TRBV20-1	TRBJ1-6	.	.	CSARVRQINSPLHF	TGCAGTGCTAGAGTACGACAGATAAATTCACCCCTCCACTTT
TRBV19	TRBJ1-1	.	.	CASKTSLQKLNTEAFF	TGTGCCAGTAAGACGTCGTTACAGAAACTTAACACTGAAGCTTTCTTT
TRBV18	TRBJ1-1	many	.	CASSPSSLGEAFF	TGTGCCAGCTCACCCTCTTCTCTTGGGGAAGCTTTCTTT